Reported below is one TCR beta chain. Measured with immunoSEQ multiplex PCR; TCRdb has only the in-frame clones, and not every one. The sample lists some 320,000 clones; around nine tenths were seen once. These data belong to a study of blood T cell repertoires in COVID-19. V lost 4 bases, J lost 3 bases, and 2 bases stayed unmatched. This CDR3 is 15 amino acids long. The germline gives CDR1 SNHLY, CDR2 FYNNEI. The receptor's source is a man aged 55 to 70 who had recovered from COVID-19. This sequence joins TRBV2 and TRBJ2-1; 11 bases fit TRBD2. Sequencing was carried out using PBMCs or T cells enriched from blood (not recorded which). CDR3 loop: CASSAGTSGYNEQFF. CDR3 DNA sequence: TGTGCCAGCAGTGCTGGGACTAGCGGCTACAATGAGCAGTTCTTC. Complete variable domain (other parts from reference TRBV2 and TRBJ2-1): EPEVTQTPSHQVTQMGQEVILRCVPISNHLYFYWYRQILGQKVEFLVSFYNNEISEKSEIFDDQFSVERPDGSNFTLKIRSTKLEDSAMYFCASSAGTSGYNEQFFGPGTRLTVL.